The 13 T cell receptor beta chains listed next were all sequenced from one sample in a study of blood T cell repertoires in COVID-19. Libraries were prepared by immunoSEQ multiplex PCR; TCRdb keeps only in-frame clonotypes and omits some of them. Here the sample spans 200,000 to 250,000 clones, about nine tenths being singletons. Material: peripheral blood. The receptor set was obtained from an elderly man with acute or convalescent COVID-19.

This rearrangement joins TRBV3-1 (or the pseudogene TRBV3-2) to TRBJ2-1; TRBD2 might be the D (5 bases). This CDR3 spans 14 amino acids. Germline-derived CDR1 and CDR2 are LGHDT and YNNKEL (reference sequence). V lost 2 bases and J lost 6, with 11 bases in between. CDR3 loop: CASSQLSSSNEQFF. The CDR3 DNA reads TGTGCCAGCAGCCAACTCTCTAGCTCCAATGAGCAGTTCTTC.

This clone occurred once. The CDR3 protein is CASSSPSGRSTDTQYF. In DNA, the CDR3 is TGTGCCAGCAGCTCCCCTAGCGGGAGAAGCACAGATACGCAGTATTTT. The chain employs TRBV5-4 and TRBJ2-3; 10 nucleotides match TRBD2. This CDR3 is 16 amino acids long. Looked up from germline, CDR1 is SGHNT and CDR2 is YYREEE (reference sequence). Unmatched junction bases numbered 4, after V lost 3 bases and J lost 0 bases.

This rearrangement joins TRBV6-5 to TRBJ1-2; 12 nucleotides match TRBD1. The V gene's germline CDR1 is MNHEY and CDR2 SVGAGI. This CDR3 is 15 amino acids long. V was clipped by 6 bases and J by 6 bases; unmatched bases: 8. CDR3 coding DNA: TGTGCCAGCAGCAAGCGGGACAGGGGGCTTAATGGCTACACCTTC. Its translation: CASSKRDRGLNGYTF.

The chain couples TRBV2 to TRBJ2-1, with 12 bases aligning to TRBD2. Germline CDR1 and CDR2: SNHLY and FYNNEI. This CDR3 contains 15 residues. The junction had 9 bases not matched to a gene; V was cut back by 8 bases and J by 7 bases. CDR3 nucleotides: TGTGCCAGCTTCAGCGAAACTAGCGGGAGGAATGAGCAGTTCTTC. Translated: CASFSETSGRNEQFF.

This clone was counted a few times. The gene calls are TRBV29-1 and TRBJ2-5, with D maybe TRBD2 (5 bases). This CDR3 has 13 amino acids. The V gene lost 7 bases and the J gene lost 5 bases, with 17 bases spanning the gap. Germline V gene sequence: CDR1 SQVTM, CDR2 ANQGSEA. The CDR3 loop reads CSDVHGSPETQYF. CDR3 DNA: TGCAGCGATGTACATGGGAGCCCCGAGACCCAGTACTTC.

The chain is built from TRBV5-1 and TRBJ2-6; 7 positions match TRBD1. V shed 4 bases and J 0 bases; nucleotides not matched to a gene: 7. This CDR3 is 17 amino acids long. Germline assignment: CDR1 SGHRS and CDR2 YFSETQ. The CDR3 loop reads CASSDRQGFSGANVLTF. For the CDR3, the DNA is TGCGCCAGCAGCGACAGACAGGGATTCTCTGGGGCCAACGTCCTGACTTTC.

The J gene is TRBJ1-1, the V gene TRBV6-5; D might be TRBD1 (5 bases). Per germline, CDR1 MNHEY and CDR2 SVGAGI. This CDR3 region has 13 residues. Between the trimmed V and J ends, which lost 6 bases and 1 base, there was a span of 9 bases. The CDR3 DNA reads TGTGCCAGCAGAACGACAGAGAACACTGAAGCTTTCTTT. It specifies CASRTTENTEAFF.

This clone was detected only a few times. CDR3 in DNA: TGTGCCAGCAGTCAAAGATCTAGCGGGAGGTACACCGGGGAGCTGTTTTTT. This translates into CASSQRSSGRYTGELFF. The chain is built from TRBV6-7 and TRBJ2-2, with 11 bases that match TRBD2. TRBV6-7 is recorded as an ORF, its role being uncertain. The V gene end was trimmed by 5 bases and the J gene end by 3 bases; junction bases not matched to a gene: 8. The CDR3 is 17 amino acids.

This clone was seen a handful of times. V usage is TRBV28 and J usage is TRBJ1-5; perhaps TRBD1 as D (6 bases). Deletions cut 2 bases from V and 6 bases from J, with 11 bases between. The germline CDR1 and CDR2 sequences are MDHEN and SYDVKM. This CDR3 has 14 amino acids. The CDR3 sequence is CASSLQGGGQPQHF. In nucleotides, the CDR3 is TGTGCCAGCAGTTTACAGGGAGGGGGTCAGCCCCAGCATTTT.

V gene TRBV28 combines with J gene TRBJ1-1; the D gene is possibly TRBD1 (6 bases). The CDR3 loop spans 12 amino acids. CDR1 is MDHEN and CDR2 is SYDVKM in the germline V gene. Trimming stripped 5 bases from V and 12 bases from J, with 16 bases between. The CDR3 sequence is CASSPVQGNSFF. The CDR3 DNA is TGTGCCAGCAGTCCCGTGCAGGGGAACTCTTTCTTT.

The chain combines TRBV5-1 with TRBJ2-1; 8 bases match TRBD2. V shed 4 bases, J shed 7 bases, and the junction held 7 bases outside the gene matches. CDR3 length: 14 residues. The V gene's germline CDR1 is SGHRS and CDR2 YFSETQ. The CDR3 is CASSSSSGRNEQFF. Here the CDR3 DNA reads TGCGCCAGCAGCAGCTCTAGCGGGCGAAATGAGCAGTTCTTC.

This chain links TRBV15 with TRBJ1-1; D is undetermined. V gave up 0 bases and J gave up 0 bases, with 14 bases separating them. The CDR3 has 17 residues. Germline CDR1 reads LNHNV; CDR2 reads YYDKDF (reference sequence). The CDR3 bases are TGTGCCACCAGCAGAGAGGGGAGTGCGGGGATGAACACTGAAGCTTTCTTT. Residues: CATSREGSAGMNTEAFF.

The chain combines TRBV27 with TRBJ1-5; 8 bases agree with TRBD1. CDR3 length equals 16 residues. V was clipped by 4 bases and J by 0 bases; unmatched bases: 5. The germline gives CDR1 MNHEY, CDR2 SMNVEV (reference sequence). CDR3 in DNA: TGTGCCAGCAGTTCCTTAGACAGGGGTAGCAATCAGCCCCAGCATTTT. This sequence encodes CASSSLDRGSNQPQHF.